These 17 T cell receptor beta chains originate from one sample sequenced in a study of blood T cells in healthy people across ages. Next came a second PCR, run for 7 to 11 cycles, which used a sample-barcoded 5' primer along with a J-beta primer mix. TCRdb passed the 5' RACE reads through MiXCR, listing each CDR3 protein once. Of 380,000 or so distinct CDR3 sequences in the sample, approximately 51% were seen once. Sample: blood. These receptors all stem from a man in his 60s in good health.

Only one count was recorded for this clonotype. The chain couples TRBV7-2 to TRBJ2-1; D gene ambiguous. The CDR3 totals 17 residues. In germline, CDR1 is SGHTA, CDR2 FQGNSA. V lost 3 bases, J lost 6 bases, and 21 bases lay in between. The CDR3: CASSFWTGPRRPNEQFF. Here the CDR3 DNA reads TGTGCCAGCAGCTTCTGGACCGGGCCCCGACGGCCCAATGAGCAGTTCTTC.

This clonotype occurred a few times. The chain uses TRBV28 and TRBJ1-2; TRBD1 matches at 8 bases. The CDR3 contains 14 residues. Germline lookup yields CDR1 MDHEN and CDR2 SYDVKM. Germline trimming cut 5 bases from V and 5 bases from J; bases unmatched to any gene: 7. The CDR3 DNA reads TGTGCCAGCAGTCCATACAGGGGGACTTATGGCTACACCTTC. Its translation: CASSPYRGTYGYTF.

The rearrangement joins TRBV2 to TRBJ2-4, with D possibly matching TRBD1 (6 bases). Trimming removed 4 bases from V and 1 base from J, with 20 bases in between. In germline, CDR1 is SNHLY, CDR2 FYNNEI. The CDR3 has 18 residues. The chain's CDR3 is CASSGTTGLSGAKNIQYF. The CDR3 region has the DNA TGTGCCAGCAGTGGAACGACAGGCCTATCGGGGGCCAAAAACATTCAGTACTTC.

This clonotype was observed a few times. The chain links TRBV4-3 to TRBJ2-1; D possibly corresponds to TRBD2 (6 bases). Trimming stripped 3 bases from V and 2 bases from J, with 14 bases between. This CDR3 is 16 amino acids long. Germline CDR1 reads LGHNA; CDR2 reads YSLEER. CDR3 DNA: TGCGCCAGCAGCCACGAGGGCGGGGACCCCTACAATGAGCAGTTCTTC. This codes for CASSHEGGDPYNEQFF.

The CDR3 bases are TGTGCCAGCAGACCCTCCGGGACAATTGCGGGAGAGACCCAGTACTTC. Protein sequence: CASRPSGTIAGETQYF. This chain joins TRBV28 and TRBJ2-5, with a tentative D call TRBD1 (6 bases). V was pared by 6 bases and J by 4 bases, with 21 bases between. CDR3 length equals 16 residues. Germline lookup yields CDR1 MDHEN and CDR2 SYDVKM.

The genes are TRBV29-1 and TRBJ1-2, with 7 bases that match TRBD1. Germline V CDR1 and CDR2: SQVTM, ANQGSEA. This CDR3 comprises 13 residues. With 5 bases clipped from V and 8 bases from J, the junction kept 11 bases outside the gene matches. CDR3 DNA: TGCAGCGTTAGGGACAGAAGGAGAGAAGGCTACACCTTC. This translates into CSVRDRRREGYTF.

V is TRBV4-3 and J is TRBJ2-3; TRBD2 is a possible D gene (5 bases). V was pared by 0 bases and J by 3 bases, with 7 bases between. The germline V gene encodes CDR1 LGHNA and CDR2 YSLEER. The CDR3 extends over 14 amino acids. For the CDR3, the DNA is TGCGCCAGCAGCCAAGATGGGAGAACAGATACGCAGTATTTT. Protein sequence: CASSQDGRTDTQYF.

The chain joins TRBV5-5 to TRBJ2-3; D not certain. CDR3 length: 14 residues. Germline loops: CDR1 SGHKS, CDR2 YYEKEE (reference sequence). The V and J ends lost 1 base and 2 bases respectively, with 8 bases between them. CDR3 bases: TGTGCCAGCAGCTTGACGACCCACACAGATACGCAGTATTTT. Encoded protein: CASSLTTHTDTQYF.

The chain has TRBV5-5 and TRBJ2-6, with D maybe TRBD2 (6 bases). Per the germline V gene, CDR1 is SGHKS and CDR2 is YYEKEE (reference sequence). The V and J ends lost 1 base and 3 bases respectively, with 11 bases between them. The CDR3 has 16 amino acids. The CDR3: CASSLQGLGGANVLTF. The DNA for the CDR3 is TGTGCCAGCAGCTTGCAGGGACTGGGTGGGGCCAACGTCCTGACTTTC.

This sequence joins TRBV20-1 and TRBJ1-1; 10 bases are a match to TRBD1. The CDR3 loop spans 11 amino acids. Germline V gives CDR1 DFQATT, CDR2 SNEGSKA (reference sequence). V shed 3 bases and J 11 bases; nucleotides not matched to a gene: 3. CDR3 region: CSARDRGNAFF. The CDR3 bases are TGCAGTGCTAGGGACAGGGGGAACGCTTTCTTT.

Only a few counts were recorded for this clonotype. The chain has TRBV29-1 and TRBJ2-7; 8 bases are a match to TRBD2. The CDR3 covers 14 residues. The ends lost 2 bases at V and 6 bases at J; junction bases unmatched: 9. Looked up from germline, CDR1 is SQVTM and CDR2 is ANQGSEA. CDR3 protein: CSVEKGGRRGEQYF. The CDR3 DNA reads TGCAGCGTTGAAAAGGGCGGGAGGAGAGGCGAGCAGTACTTC.

This clonotype was seen only a few times. The rearrangement links TRBV7-2 to TRBJ2-3, with D possibly TRBD2 on 6 matching bases. CDR3 length equals 15 residues. The germline gives CDR1 SGHTA, CDR2 FQGNSA. Trimming left V 3 bases short and J 2 bases short, with 12 bases between. CDR3 amino acids: CASSFRRGFTDTQYF. For the CDR3, the DNA is TGTGCCAGCAGCTTCCGGCGGGGATTCACAGATACGCAGTATTTT.

CDR3 nucleotides: TGCGCCAGCAGCCAAGGAGCGGGGGGTGAGGCCAACATTCAGTACTTC. This encodes CASSQGAGGEANIQYF. The chain is built from TRBV4-1 and TRBJ2-4; 9 positions agree with TRBD2. The CDR3 covers 16 residues. The J segment lost 7 bases and the V segment lost 1 base, leaving 8 bases of the junction unmatched. Germline assignment: CDR1 MGHRA and CDR2 YSYEKL.

The chain is built from TRBV9 and TRBJ2-1, with 8 bases matching TRBD1. The germline V gene has CDR1 SGDLS and CDR2 YYNGEE. V gave up 3 bases and J gave up 8 bases; unmatched junction bases: 7. The CDR3 contains 14 residues. The CDR3 sequence is CASSDRDRSDEQFF. The CDR3 DNA is TGTGCCAGCAGCGACCGGGACAGGAGCGATGAGCAGTTCTTC.

This clonotype was counted many times. The genes are TRBV7-9 and TRBJ2-7; a weak D match, TRBD2 (5 bases). Germline CDR1 is SEHNR and CDR2 is FQNEAQ (reference sequence). Trimming cost V 5 bases and J 6 bases, with 11 bases left between them. This CDR3 has 12 residues. The CDR3 DNA sequence: TGTGCCAGCAGCCCACTAGGAGCCGAGCAGTACTTC. Translated: CASSPLGAEQYF.

This rearrangement joins TRBV6-2 or TRBV6-3 to TRBJ1-1, with D hard to call. Germline assignment: CDR1 MNHEY and CDR2 SVGEGT. The V gene lost 4 bases and the J gene lost 5 bases, with 11 bases spanning the gap. CDR3 length equals 13 residues. CDR3 sequence: CASSSGRRTEAFF. CDR3 in DNA: TGTGCCAGCAGTTCCGGGCGGAGGACTGAAGCTTTCTTT.

The rearrangement links TRBV3-1 to TRBJ2-3; D call uncertain. CDR3 size: 17 residues. V was clipped by 1 base and J by 6 bases, with 20 bases between them. Germline V lookup: CDR1 LGHDT, CDR2 YNNKEL (reference sequence). DNA of the CDR3: TGTGCCAGCAGCCAAGTTAGACGCCTTCAGACGATCGATACGCAGTATTTT. Its translation is CASSQVRRLQTIDTQYF.